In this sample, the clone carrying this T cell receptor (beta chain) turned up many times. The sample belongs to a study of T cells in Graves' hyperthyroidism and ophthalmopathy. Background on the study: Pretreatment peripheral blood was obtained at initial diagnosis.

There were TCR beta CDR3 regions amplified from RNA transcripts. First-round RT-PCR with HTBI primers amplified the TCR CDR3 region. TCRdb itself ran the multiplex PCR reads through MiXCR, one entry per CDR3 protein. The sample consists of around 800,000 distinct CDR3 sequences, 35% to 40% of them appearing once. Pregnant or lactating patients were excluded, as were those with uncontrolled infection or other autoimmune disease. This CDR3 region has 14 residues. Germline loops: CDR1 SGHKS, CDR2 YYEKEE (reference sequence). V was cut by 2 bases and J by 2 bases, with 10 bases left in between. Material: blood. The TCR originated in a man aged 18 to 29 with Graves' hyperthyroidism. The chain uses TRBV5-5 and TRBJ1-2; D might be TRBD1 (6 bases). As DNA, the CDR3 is TGTGCCAGCAGCTTTCAAACAGGGAACTATGGCTACACCTTC. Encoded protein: CASSFQTGNYGYTF.